Shown below are 32 T cell receptor beta chains from a single sample sequenced in a study of cytomegalovirus exposure and HLA in healthy donors. Researchers ran the PCR with 60 Vbeta and 13 Jbeta primers. This table comes from immunoSEQ multiplex PCR, and its TCRdb copy is limited to in-frame clones, with some not included. The table has approximately 160,000 clones, just over 75% seen once; the top ten hold less than 2%. Sample: PBMCs. These receptors all come from a man aged 40-55 years in good health and CMV-seronegative.

In its sample, this clone was seen a few times. The same CDR3 is also encoded by other DNA sequences in this sample. The V call is TRBV25-1, the J call TRBJ1-6; D is possibly TRBD1 (5 bases). Germline-derived CDR1 and CDR2 are MGHDK and SYGVNS. CDR3 length equals 15 residues. V gave up 0 bases and J gave up 7 bases, with 10 bases separating them. Here the CDR3 reads CASSEYRGENSPLHF. In DNA, the CDR3 is TGTGCCAGCAGTGAATATAGGGGCGAGAATTCACCCCTCCACTTT.

J is TRBJ1-4 and V is TRBV9; D is possibly TRBD1 (5 bases). CDR1 and CDR2 (germline): SGDLS, YYNGEE. V lost 0 bases and J 7 bases, leaving 7 bases between the germline ends. CDR3 length equals 13 residues. Here the CDR3 DNA reads TGTGCCAGCAGCGTAGGGGGGGGTGAAAAACTGTTTTTT. As protein: CASSVGGGEKLFF.

This clone was seen a single time. V is TRBV19 and J is TRBJ1-2; the D gene is possibly TRBD1 (6 bases). Germline V gene data show CDR1 as LNHDA and CDR2 as SQIVND (reference sequence). Trimming took off 2 bases at V and 6 bases at J, with 13 bases between the two ends. This CDR3 is built from 14 residues. In DNA, the CDR3 is TGTGCCAGTAGTATAAAAGGGACACTCGATGGCTACACCTTC. It yields the protein CASSIKGTLDGYTF. Together with reference TRBV19 and TRBJ1-2, the CDR3 gives the full variable domain: DGGITQSPKYLFRKEGQNVTLSCEQNLNHDAMYWYRQDPGQGLRLIYYSQIVNDFQKGDIAEGYSVSREKKESFPLTVTSAQKNPTAFYLCASSIKGTLDGYTFGSGTRLTVV.

The chain combines TRBV6-6 with TRBJ1-1; TRBD1 matches at 9 bases. Per germline, CDR1 MNHNY and CDR2 SVGAGI (reference sequence). J was trimmed by 12 bases and V by 2 bases; bases with no gene match: 7. This CDR3 has 13 amino acids. In DNA, the CDR3 is TGTGCCAGCAGTTACGGGACAGGGAGAGTAACTTTCTTT. Amino acids: CASSYGTGRVTFF.

The chain couples TRBV27 to TRBJ2-7; D possibly corresponds to TRBD2 (5 bases). V was cut by 3 bases and J by 2 bases, with 20 bases left in between. Germline V gene data show CDR1 as MNHEY and CDR2 as SMNVEV (reference sequence). The CDR3 covers 17 residues. CDR3 region: CASSLGKKRSITYEQYV. Written as DNA, the CDR3 is TGTGCCAGCAGTTTGGGTAAGAAGCGGAGTATTACCTACGAGCAGTACGTC.

The chain joins TRBV30 to TRBJ2-6; D uncertain. Germline V gene lookup returns CDR1 GTSNPN and CDR2 SVGIG (reference sequence). Trimming removed 5 bases from V and 0 bases from J, with 8 bases in between. The CDR3 loop spans 14 amino acids. This CDR3 is CAWGIHSGANVLTF. The CDR3 DNA reads as TGTGCCTGGGGCATCCACTCTGGGGCCAACGTCCTGACTTTC.

The chain links TRBV5-1 to TRBJ2-3; 11 bases align to TRBD2. This CDR3 is 14 amino acids long. Looked up from germline, CDR1 is SGHRS and CDR2 is YFSETQ. The V segment lost 2 bases and the J segment 6 bases; nucleotides outside the gene matches: 2. CDR3 bases: TGCGCCAGCAGCTTACTAGCGGGAGCGGATACGCAGTATTTT. Translation: CASSLLAGADTQYF.

There are a few counts of this clone. The chain joins TRBV30 to TRBJ1-2, with a weak D call TRBD1 (6 bases). This CDR3 has 13 amino acids. The germline CDR1 and CDR2 sequences are GTSNPN and SVGIG (reference sequence). Trimming cost V 6 bases and J 2 bases, with 13 bases left between them. The DNA for the CDR3 is TGTGCCTGCACCAGGGGCATGAACTATGGCTACACCTTC. Residues: CACTRGMNYGYTF.

J is TRBJ1-1 and V is TRBV25-1; the D is unclear. The CDR3 contains 13 residues. V was shortened by 6 bases and J by 4 bases, with 12 bases between the two germline ends. The germline gives CDR1 MGHDK, CDR2 SYGVNS. The DNA of the CDR3 is TGTGCCAGCAGGGTTGGAGTCGGCACTGAAGCTTTCTTT. It is translated as CASRVGVGTEAFF. Filled out from reference TRBV25-1 and TRBJ1-1, the complete variable domain reads EADIYQTPRYLVIGTGKKITLECSQTMGHDKMYWYQQDPGMELHLIHYSYGVNSTEKGDLSSESTVSRIRTEHFPLTLESARPSHTSQYLCASRVGVGTEAFFGQGTRLTVV.

The chain carries TRBV10-3 and TRBJ2-1; D perhaps matches TRBD2 (5 bases). Between the trimmed V and J ends, which lost 4 bases and 7 bases, there was a span of 14 bases. Per germline, CDR1 ENHRY and CDR2 SYGVKD. The CDR3 contains 14 residues. CDR3 DNA sequence: TGTGCCATCAGTGGGCGGGTAGAAGGAAATGAGCAGTTCTTC. Encoded protein: CAISGRVEGNEQFF.

This chain joins TRBV28 and TRBJ2-3, with D uncertain. Germline V lookup: CDR1 MDHEN, CDR2 SYDVKM. The CDR3 runs 14 residues. Trimming removed 4 bases at V and 0 bases at J, with 8 bases between. Here the CDR3 DNA reads TGTGCCAGCAGTTCCCCCCGGAGCACAGATACGCAGTATTTT. This encodes CASSSPRSTDTQYF.

The V and J genes are TRBV27 and TRBJ2-7, with TRBD1 identical over 7 bases. This CDR3 region has 15 residues. CDR1 MNHEY and CDR2 SMNVEV come from the germline V gene (reference sequence). With 6 bases clipped from V and 1 base from J, the junction kept 9 bases outside the gene matches. As DNA, the CDR3 is TGTGCCAGCAGAATAACAGGGGATGCTTCCTACGAGCAGTACTTC. Its translation is CASRITGDASYEQYF.

The count of this clone is one. This chain connects TRBV27 to TRBJ2-3; a weak D match, TRBD1 (5 bases). This CDR3 contains 14 residues. The ends were cut back, 5 bases at V and 3 bases at J, with 12 bases in the middle. The germline gives CDR1 MNHEY, CDR2 SMNVEV (reference sequence). The CDR3 DNA sequence: TGTGCCAGCAGTCCGGTAGGGGATACAGATACGCAGTATTTT. Amino acids: CASSPVGDTDTQYF.

The chain combines TRBV2 with TRBJ1-5; 7 bases are shared with TRBD1. The germline gives CDR1 SNHLY, CDR2 FYNNEI. The length of the CDR3 is 15 residues. V was pared by 3 bases and J by 6 bases, with 8 bases of the junction left unmatched. CDR3 amino acids: CASSEGRGTGQPQHF. In nucleotides, the CDR3 is TGTGCCAGCAGTGAGGGCAGGGGGACTGGTCAGCCCCAGCATTTT.

The chain recombines TRBV4-1 with TRBJ1-2; D ambiguous. Germline CDR1 reads MGHRA; CDR2 reads YSYEKL. This CDR3 has 14 residues. V gave up 4 bases and J gave up 3 bases, with 12 bases separating them. CDR3 amino acids: CASSPYSGYYGYTF. The CDR3 region has the DNA TGCGCCAGCAGCCCCTACAGCGGCTACTATGGCTACACCTTC.

This clone was observed a few times. The junction does not match germline at one end; this may be a read error. The V call is TRBV7-3, the J call TRBJ2-3; no clear D. The CDR3 covers 11 residues. CDR1 is SGHTA, CDR2 FQGTGA, per germline. The CDR3: CSSSSRDTQYF. The DNA for the CDR3 is TGTTCCAGCAGCTCTAGAGATACGCAGTATTTT.

The rearrangement joins TRBV5-6 to TRBJ1-2, with TRBD1 identical over 9 bases. Germline V lookup: CDR1 SGHDT, CDR2 YYEEEE. The CDR3 covers 13 residues. V was clipped by 3 bases and J by 8 bases; unmatched bases: 5. The CDR3 sequence: CASSYGTGKGYTF. Here the CDR3 DNA reads TGTGCCAGCAGCTATGGGACAGGGAAAGGCTACACCTTC.

The chain uses TRBV10-2 and TRBJ2-5, with a weak D call TRBD2 (5 bases). Germline V gene sequence: CDR1 WSHSY, CDR2 SAAADI. This CDR3 spans 13 amino acids. The germline V and J ends were trimmed by 2 bases and 4 bases, with 8 bases remaining between them. CDR3 loop: CASSEPGLETQYF. The CDR3 nucleotides are TGCGCCAGCAGTGAGCCAGGACTAGAGACCCAGTACTTC.

The count of this clone is one. The chain employs TRBV7-2 and TRBJ1-2; TRBD1 aligns across 7 bases. Germline-derived CDR1 and CDR2 are SGHTA and FQGNSA. V was clipped by 0 bases and J by 6 bases; unmatched bases: 7. The CDR3 has 15 residues. The CDR3 DNA reads TGTGCCAGCAGCTTAGCGAAGGGGGCGCGAGATGGCTACACCTTC. Translated, it gives CASSLAKGARDGYTF.

V and J are TRBV6-1 and TRBJ1-1; no clear D gene. The germline V gene encodes CDR1 MNHNS and CDR2 SASEGT. This CDR3 spans 15 amino acids. V gave up 2 bases and J gave up 1 base, with 11 bases separating them. The CDR3 region is CASSEILTKNTEAFF. CDR3 bases: TGTGCCAGCAGTGAAATCCTAACCAAGAACACTGAAGCTTTCTTT.

The J gene is TRBJ1-5, the V gene TRBV9; 7 bases are shared with TRBD1. Germline V gene sequence: CDR1 SGDLS, CDR2 YYNGEE. CDR3 length: 14 residues. The trim removed 2 bases at V and 2 bases at J, leaving 1 base unmatched. In nucleotides, the CDR3 is TGTGCCAGCAGCGTTGACAGGGGCAATCAGCCCCAGCATTTT. Amino acid sequence: CASSVDRGNQPQHF.

A word on this clone: At one of its ends the junction is not consistent with the germline gene, which may arise from a read error. The V gene is TRBV5-4, the J gene TRBJ2-4; a weak D match, TRBD2 (5 bases). This CDR3 has 16 amino acids. The germline gives CDR1 SGHNT, CDR2 YYREEE (reference sequence). The CDR3 reads CASSLREGLAKNSQYF. The CDR3 coding sequence is TGTGCCAGCAGCTTACGAGAGGGTCTAGCCAAAAACAGTCAGTACTTC.

A note on this clone: The junction departs from the called germline gene at one end, perhaps through a read error. V is TRBV7-9 and J is TRBJ1-1, with no clear D. Per the germline V gene, CDR1 is SEHNR and CDR2 is FQNEAQ (reference sequence). There are 11 residues in the CDR3. DNA for the CDR3: TGTTCCAGCAGCCCCGACACTGAAGCTTTCTTT. This encodes CSSSPDTEAFF. The entire variable domain, with the rest obtained from reference TRBV7-9 and TRBJ1-1, is as follows: DTGVSQNPRHKITKRGQNVTFRCDPISEHNRLYWYRQTLGQGPEFLTYFQNEAQLEKSRLLSDRFSAERPKGSFSTLEIQRTEQGDSAMYLCSSSPDTEAFFGQGTRLTVV.

The rearrangement uses TRBV6-6 and TRBJ1-1; 9 nucleotides agree with TRBD1. The CDR3 is made up of 15 amino acids. Looked up from germline, CDR1 is MNHNY and CDR2 is SVGAGI (reference sequence). Trimming cost V 6 bases and J 5 bases; bases outside gene matches: 10. Here the CDR3 DNA reads TGTGCCAGCAGACACCCGGGACAGGGTGGTACTGAAGCTTTCTTT. Residues: CASRHPGQGGTEAFF.

Only one count was recorded for this clone. The rearrangement links TRBV27 to TRBJ2-3, with 13 bases identical to TRBD2. V was clipped by 10 bases and J by 6 bases; unmatched bases: 10. CDR1 and CDR2 (germline): MNHEY, SMNVEV (reference sequence). The CDR3 has 15 residues. The CDR3, as DNA: TGTGCCACGGGACTAGCGGGGCTTCGCGGGGATACGCAGTATTTT. Encoded protein: CATGLAGLRGDTQYF.

The chain couples TRBV19 to TRBJ1-5, with TRBD1 matching 9 bases. Unmatched junction bases numbered 2, after V lost 5 bases and J lost 3 bases. There are 14 residues in the CDR3. CDR1 is LNHDA and CDR2 is SQIVND in the germline V gene (reference sequence). The CDR3 protein is CASSGDRVNQPQHF. The CDR3 bases are TGTGCCAGTAGTGGGGACAGGGTCAATCAGCCCCAGCATTTT.

This CDR3 reads CASSIVGDPGGYTF. CDR3 in DNA: TGTGCCAGTAGTATAGTCGGCGACCCGGGGGGCTACACCTTC. The chain couples TRBV19 to TRBJ1-2; D gene unclear. The CDR3 sequence is 14 residues long. Germline CDR1 and CDR2: LNHDA and SQIVND (reference sequence). V lost 1 base and J lost 8, with 14 bases in between.

This chain uses TRBV28 with TRBJ1-4; 8 bases map to TRBD1. Germline V gene data show CDR1 as MDHEN and CDR2 as SYDVKM. This CDR3 comprises 14 residues. The junction had 7 bases not matched to a gene; V was cut back by 5 bases and J by 8 bases. As DNA, the CDR3 is TGTGCCAGCAGTACAGGGGGAAGTCGGGAAAAACTGTTTTTT. Its translation: CASSTGGSREKLFF.

This clone was detected only a few times. Written as DNA, the CDR3 is TGCGCCAGCAGCCGTGCTAGCGGGGGGAATGAGCAGTTCTTC. It translates to CASSRASGGNEQFF. V is TRBV5-1 and J is TRBJ2-1; 11 nucleotides line up with TRBD2. The CDR3 contains 14 residues. Germline trimming cut 4 bases from V and 7 bases from J; bases unmatched to any gene: 4. Germline CDR1 reads SGHRS; CDR2 reads YFSETQ.

The V and J genes are TRBV7-9 and TRBJ1-2, with 12 bases fitting TRBD1. The CDR3 loop spans 18 amino acids. Germline-derived CDR1 and CDR2 are SEHNR and FQNEAQ (reference sequence). The ends lost 4 bases at V and 4 bases at J; junction bases unmatched: 13. The chain's CDR3 is CASSSGTGGKRRSYGYTF. Written as DNA, the CDR3 is TGTGCCAGCAGCTCCGGGACAGGGGGCAAGAGGAGATCCTATGGCTACACCTTC.

This clone has just a few counts. This chain uses TRBV15 with TRBJ1-4, with TRBD1 matching over 7 bases. The CDR3 contains 15 residues. Germline CDR1 reads LNHNV; CDR2 reads YYDKDF (reference sequence). Losses at the gene ends were 2 bases for V and 5 bases for J; bases not matched to a gene: 5. The CDR3: CATSRWTGQNEKLFF. DNA of the CDR3: TGTGCCACCAGCAGATGGACAGGTCAGAATGAAAAACTGTTTTTT.

The V call is TRBV13, the J call TRBJ2-1; possibly TRBD2 for D (6 bases). The CDR3 extends over 14 amino acids. Germline loops: CDR1 PRHDT, CDR2 FYEKMQ (reference sequence). V dropped 1 base and J dropped 8 bases, with 12 bases sitting between them. This CDR3 is CASSLVAAGDEQFF. CDR3 sequence (DNA): TGTGCCAGCAGCTTAGTAGCGGCTGGGGATGAGCAGTTCTTC.